The source of this T cell receptor (beta chain) is a study of blood T cell repertoires in COVID-19. The overall study: Sites in the United States, Italy and Spain provided acute and convalescent COVID-19 samples. In each case, the material was cDNA or gDNA derived from T cells, B-cell-depleted T cells, or PBMCs.

In the authors' methods: Nucleated cell number was recorded as an estimate derived from reference gene primer amplification. Measured with immunoSEQ multiplex PCR; TCRdb has only the in-frame clones, and not every one. The V and J calls and clone size were taken over from that table, and D and trimming were inferred from the DNA. The sample shows about 29,000 clones, around 77% of them seen only once. The CDR3 is 16 residues long. Germline V gene lookup returns CDR1 SGHAT and CDR2 FQNNGV. V was trimmed by 5 bases and J by 4 bases, leaving 18 bases between them. This clonotype was sampled from a woman in her 70s with active or convalescent COVID-19. V usage is TRBV11-2 and J usage is TRBJ2-1; possible D gene TRBD2, 6 bases. The material sequenced was peripheral blood. For the CDR3, the DNA is TGTGCCAGCAGCCCCCTCCTGGGCGGGGCATACAATGAGCAGTTCTTC. This encodes CASSPLLGGAYNEQFF.